The clone carrying this TCR beta chain was counted many times. Amplification targeted TCR beta CDR3 regions from RNA transcripts. HTBI primers drove first-round RT-PCR of the TCR CDR3. MiXCR was run by TCRdb on the multiplex PCR reads, yielding one entry per CDR3 protein. The sample includes 300,000 to 350,000 distinct CDR3 sequences, 18% of them seen just once. Each patient was aged 18 to 65 and had newly diagnosed hyperthyroidism of under 2 months' duration. The CDR3 length is 14 residues. Germline loops: CDR1 SGHRS, CDR2 YFSETQ. V was clipped by 7 bases and J by 2 bases; unmatched bases: 9. These data originate in a study of T cells in Graves' hyperthyroidism and ophthalmopathy.

This TCR was sampled from a woman in her forties or fifties with Graves' hyperthyroidism. V is TRBV5-1 and J is TRBJ2-7, with 7 positions matching TRBD2. Sequencing used blood. Here the CDR3 DNA reads TGCGCCAGCGATCGGGGGGATGGGACCTACGAGCAGTACTTC. Its protein is CASDRGDGTYEQYF.